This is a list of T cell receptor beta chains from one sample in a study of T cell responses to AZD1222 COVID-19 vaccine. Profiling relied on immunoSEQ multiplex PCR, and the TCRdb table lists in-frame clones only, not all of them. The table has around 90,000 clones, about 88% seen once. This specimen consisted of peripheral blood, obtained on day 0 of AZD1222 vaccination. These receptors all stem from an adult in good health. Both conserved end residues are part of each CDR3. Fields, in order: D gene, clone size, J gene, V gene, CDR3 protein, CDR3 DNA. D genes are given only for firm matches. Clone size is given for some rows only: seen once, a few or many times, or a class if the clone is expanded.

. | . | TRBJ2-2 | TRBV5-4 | CASSLQGGAGELFF | TGTGCCAGCAGCCTACAGGGTGGGGCCGGGGAGCTGTTTTTT
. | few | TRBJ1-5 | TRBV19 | CASMRGRFGNQPQHF | TGTGCCAGTATGAGGGGACGGTTCGGCAATCAGCCCCAGCATTTT
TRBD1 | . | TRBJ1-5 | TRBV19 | CASKPPGQSYQPQHF | TGTGCCAGTAAACCCCCGGGACAGTCTTATCAGCCCCAGCATTTT
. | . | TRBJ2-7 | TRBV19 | CASSHLGADKTYEQYF | TGTGCCAGTAGCCACCTAGGGGCGGACAAAACCTACGAGCAGTACTTC
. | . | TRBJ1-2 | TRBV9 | CASSVGQNNGYTF | TGTGCCAGCAGCGTAGGGCAGAACAATGGCTACACCTTC
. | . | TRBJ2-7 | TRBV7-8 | CASSLAPSEQYF | TGTGCCAGCAGCTTAGCCCCTTCCGAGCAGTACTTC
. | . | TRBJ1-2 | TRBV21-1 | CASRDTGGRYFTNYGYTF | TGTGCCAGCAGGGATACAGGGGGGCGATATTTCACTAACTATGGCTACACCTTC
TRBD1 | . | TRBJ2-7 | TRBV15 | CATSRDRGRYEQYF | TGTGCCACCAGCAGGGACAGGGGGCGTTACGAGCAGTACTTC
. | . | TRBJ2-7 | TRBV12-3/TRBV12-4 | CASSLKGYEQYF | TGTGCCAGCAGTTTAAAGGGATACGAGCAGTACTTC
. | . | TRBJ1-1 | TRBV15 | CATSRVQLAMGAAEAFF | TGTGCCACCAGCAGAGTTCAACTGGCTATGGGGGCGGCTGAAGCTTTCTTT
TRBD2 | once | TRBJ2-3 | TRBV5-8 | CASSWGGGTDTQYF | TGTGCCAGCAGCTGGGGAGGGGGCACAGATACGCAGTATTTT
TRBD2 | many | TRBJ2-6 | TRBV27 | CASSPSSGSYSGANVLTF | TGTGCCAGCAGTCCCTCTAGCGGGAGCTACTCTGGGGCCAACGTCCTGACTTTC
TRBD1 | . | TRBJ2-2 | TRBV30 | CAWSVADRGLTGELFF | TGTGCCTGGAGTGTAGCGGACAGGGGTTTAACCGGGGAGCTGTTTTTT
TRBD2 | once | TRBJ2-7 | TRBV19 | CASSPRREEQYF | TGTGCCAGTAGCCCCCGGCGGGAGGAGCAGTACTTC
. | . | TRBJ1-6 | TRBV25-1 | CATTRGRDNSPLHF | TGTGCCACCACCCGTGGGAGGGATAATTCACCCCTCCACTTT
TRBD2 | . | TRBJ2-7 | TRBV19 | CASSMASGGAHEQYF | TGTGCCAGTAGTATGGCCAGCGGGGGGGCCCACGAGCAGTACTTC
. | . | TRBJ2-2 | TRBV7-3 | CASSPTGMTGELFF | TGTGCCAGCAGCCCGACAGGCATGACCGGGGAGCTGTTTTTT
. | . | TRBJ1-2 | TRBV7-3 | CASSFDGNDYGYTF | TGTGCCAGCAGCTTCGACGGGAATGACTATGGCTACACCTTC
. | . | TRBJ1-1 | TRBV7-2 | CASRLGVLNTEAFF | TGTGCCAGCAGGTTGGGAGTCCTCAACACTGAAGCTTTCTTT
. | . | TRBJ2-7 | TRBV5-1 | CASSLVWDTAYEQYF | TGCGCCAGCAGCTTGGTTTGGGACACTGCCTACGAGCAGTACTTC
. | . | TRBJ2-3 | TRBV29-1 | CSVPPGQVDTQYF | TGCAGCGTTCCCCCCGGCCAGGTGGATACGCAGTATTTT
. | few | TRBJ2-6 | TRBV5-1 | CASSLIPRSGANVLTF | TGCGCCAGCAGCTTGATTCCCCGGTCTGGGGCCAACGTCCTGACTTTC
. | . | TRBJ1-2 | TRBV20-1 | CSASGGGTNYGYTF | TGCAGTGCTAGTGGGGGTGGGACAAACTATGGCTACACCTTC
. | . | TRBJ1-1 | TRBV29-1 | CSVVDRSAVTEAFF | TGCAGCGTGGTAGACAGGTCCGCGGTCACTGAAGCTTTCTTT
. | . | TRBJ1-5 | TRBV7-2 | CASSLRQGNQPQHF | TGTGCCAGCAGCTTAAGGCAGGGGAATCAGCCCCAGCATTTT
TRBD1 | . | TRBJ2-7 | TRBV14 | CASSQEGSGGAREQYF | TGTGCCAGCAGCCAAGAAGGCTCAGGGGGCGCGAGGGAGCAGTACTTC
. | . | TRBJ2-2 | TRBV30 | CAWRGGGWNTGELFF | TGTGCCTGGAGGGGTGGGGGCTGGAACACCGGGGAGCTGTTTTTT
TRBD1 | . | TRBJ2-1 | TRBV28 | CASSPSTGGSYNEQFF | TGTGCCAGCAGTCCCTCGACAGGGGGCTCCTACAATGAGCAGTTCTTC
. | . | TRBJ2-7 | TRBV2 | CASSDGTNWDYEQYF | TGTGCCAGCAGTGACGGGACAAATTGGGATTACGAGCAGTACTTC
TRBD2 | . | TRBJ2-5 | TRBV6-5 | CASIGGGGETQYF | TGTGCCAGCATTGGCGGGGGGGGAGAGACCCAGTACTTC
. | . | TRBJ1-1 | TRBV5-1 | CASSLAPGVNTEAFF | TGCGCCAGCAGCTTGGCGCCAGGGGTTAACACTGAAGCTTTCTTT
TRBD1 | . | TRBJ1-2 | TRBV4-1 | CASSQGAGQNYGYTF | TGCGCCAGCAGCCAAGGAGCGGGACAGAACTATGGCTACACCTTC
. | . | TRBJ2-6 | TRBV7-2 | CASSLDGGLPGANVLTF | TGTGCCAGCAGCTTAGATGGGGGACTTCCTGGGGCCAACGTCCTGACTTTC
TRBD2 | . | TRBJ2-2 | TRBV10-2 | CASSGTSGGLDTGELFF | TGCGCCAGCTCCGGGACTAGCGGGGGTTTGGACACCGGGGAGCTGTTTTTT
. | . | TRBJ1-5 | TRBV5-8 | CASSFIQVNQPQHF | TGTGCCAGCAGCTTCATACAGGTCAATCAGCCCCAGCATTTT
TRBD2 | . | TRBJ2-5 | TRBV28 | CASSTGTTAETQYF | TGTGCCAGCAGTACCGGGACTACCGCAGAGACCCAGTACTTC
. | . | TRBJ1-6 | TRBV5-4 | CASSLNPGERSSPLHF | TGTGCCAGCAGCTTGAATCCGGGCGAGAGGAGTTCACCCCTCCACTTT
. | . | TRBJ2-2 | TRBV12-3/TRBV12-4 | CASSHNGGELFF | TGTGCCAGCAGTCACAACGGGGGGGAGCTGTTTTTT
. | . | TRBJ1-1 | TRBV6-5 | CASKGNTEAFF | TGTGCCAGTAAGGGGAACACTGAAGCTTTCTTT
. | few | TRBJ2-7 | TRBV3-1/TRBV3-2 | CASSQAGIPDEQYF | TGTGCCAGCAGCCAAGCAGGGATTCCCGACGAGCAGTACTTC